This is a list of T cell receptor beta chains from one sample in a study of T cell repertoires in cytomegalovirus infection. Their cognate antigens are unknown. Each CDR3 protein is one row after TCRdb ran MiXCR on the reads. The sample shows 450,000 to 650,000 distinct CDR3 sequences, 40% of them seen only once. This sample comprised cultured PBMCs, obtained from culture after CMV antigen stimulation. These receptors all stem from a human donor in good health (CMV status not recorded). Some clones in this sample may be carry-over from other donors' samples. Each CDR3 is given with its conserved first and last residue. The order of the fields is V gene, J gene, clone size, D gene, CDR3 protein, CDR3 DNA. A D gene is named only where the DNA matches it firmly. Clone size is not always given. Where it is, it says once, few, many or a class for expanded clones.

v_gene: TRBV6-2/TRBV6-3
j_gene: TRBJ2-1
abundance: .
d_gene: TRBD2
CDR3aa: CASSPLAGDGDEQFF
CDR3nt: TGTGCCAGCAGTCCACTAGCGGGAGATGGGGATGAGCAGTTCTTC

v_gene: TRBV4-3
j_gene: TRBJ2-7
abundance: .
d_gene: TRBD2
CDR3aa: CASSQDIRTSGRGLSYEQYF
CDR3nt: TGCGCCAGCAGCCAAGATATCCGAACGAGCGGGAGGGGTTTGAGCTACGAGCAGTACTTC

v_gene: TRBV12-3/TRBV12-4
j_gene: TRBJ1-6
abundance: few
d_gene: .
CDR3aa: CASSPPGLGNSPLHF
CDR3nt: TGTGCCAGCAGCCCCCCCGGGTTGGGGAATTCACCCCTCCACTTT

v_gene: TRBV7-2
j_gene: TRBJ2-7
abundance: .
d_gene: .
CDR3aa: CASSPSPQNSYEQYF
CDR3nt: TGTGCCAGCAGCCCTAGTCCGCAAAACTCCTACGAGCAGTACTTC

v_gene: TRBV7-2
j_gene: TRBJ2-4
abundance: few
d_gene: .
CDR3aa: CASSLDRVLAKNIQYF
CDR3nt: TGTGCCAGCAGCTTAGATCGGGTTCTAGCCAAAAACATTCAGTACTTC

v_gene: TRBV6-2/TRBV6-3
j_gene: TRBJ2-1
abundance: few
d_gene: TRBD2
CDR3aa: CATREGGMEQFF
CDR3nt: TGTGCCACCCGGGAGGGAGGGATGGAGCAGTTCTTC

v_gene: TRBV4-2
j_gene: TRBJ1-5
abundance: few
d_gene: .
CDR3aa: CASSQIGGAQGNQPQHF
CDR3nt: TGTGCCAGCAGCCAAATCGGAGGGGCGCAGGGCAATCAGCCCCAGCATTTT

v_gene: TRBV7-2
j_gene: TRBJ2-3
abundance: many
d_gene: TRBD2
CDR3aa: CASSFSGGALHTQYF
CDR3nt: TGTGCCAGCAGCTTTAGCGGGGGGGCGTTGCATACGCAGTATTTT

v_gene: TRBV19
j_gene: TRBJ1-4
abundance: .
d_gene: .
CDR3aa: CASSRPAAVRGEKLFF
CDR3nt: TGTGCCAGTAGCCGCCCGGCGGCGGTGAGGGGTGAAAAACTGTTTTTT

v_gene: TRBV7-8
j_gene: TRBJ2-1
abundance: .
d_gene: .
CDR3aa: CASSPTLGLYNEQFF
CDR3nt: TGTGCCAGCAGCCCCACCCTAGGCCTCTACAATGAGCAGTTCTTC

v_gene: TRBV6-2/TRBV6-3
j_gene: TRBJ2-7
abundance: few
d_gene: TRBD1
CDR3aa: CASSPGQLYEQYF
CDR3nt: TGTGCCAGCAGTCCGGGACAGCTCTACGAGCAGTACTTC

v_gene: TRBV20-1
j_gene: TRBJ2-1
abundance: .
d_gene: TRBD2
CDR3aa: CSASSGGTYNEQFF
CDR3nt: TGCAGTGCTAGTTCGGGGGGAACCTACAATGAGCAGTTCTTC

v_gene: TRBV2
j_gene: TRBJ1-4
abundance: .
d_gene: .
CDR3aa: CASSEGGNEKLFF
CDR3nt: TGTGCCAGCAGTGAAGGTGGAAATGAAAAACTGTTTTTT

v_gene: TRBV7-2
j_gene: TRBJ2-3
abundance: .
d_gene: .
CDR3aa: CASSLAARDTQYF
CDR3nt: TGTGCCAGCAGCTTAGCCGCGAGGGATACGCAGTATTTT

v_gene: TRBV5-1
j_gene: TRBJ2-7
abundance: .
d_gene: .
CDR3aa: CASSLGYDRPDEQYF
CDR3nt: TGCGCCAGCAGCTTGGGGTATGACAGGCCGGACGAGCAGTACTTC

v_gene: TRBV6-6
j_gene: TRBJ1-2
abundance: .
d_gene: .
CDR3aa: CASTQDSFYGYTF
CDR3nt: TGTGCCAGCACTCAGGACAGTTTCTATGGCTACACCTTC

v_gene: TRBV4-1
j_gene: TRBJ1-2
abundance: .
d_gene: TRBD1
CDR3aa: CASSPGLGQGVRRNGYTF
CDR3nt: TGCGCCAGCAGCCCAGGCCTTGGGCAGGGGGTAAGACGGAATGGCTACACCTTC

v_gene: TRBV2
j_gene: TRBJ2-7
abundance: .
d_gene: .
CDR3aa: CASSEERVVNSYEQYF
CDR3nt: TGTGCCAGCAGTGAAGAAAGAGTGGTCAACTCCTACGAGCAGTACTTC

v_gene: TRBV7-2
j_gene: TRBJ2-5
abundance: .
d_gene: TRBD1
CDR3aa: CASSSPGGTQETQYF
CDR3nt: TGTGCCAGCAGCTCACCAGGGGGTACTCAAGAGACCCAGTACTTC

v_gene: TRBV12-3/TRBV12-4
j_gene: TRBJ1-5
abundance: .
d_gene: TRBD1
CDR3aa: CASTLGTGGQPQHF
CDR3nt: TGTGCCAGCACCTTAGGGACAGGTGGTCAGCCCCAGCATTTT

v_gene: TRBV15
j_gene: TRBJ2-3
abundance: .
d_gene: .
CDR3aa: CATSRDRGLPDTQYF
CDR3nt: TGTGCCACCAGCAGAGATAGGGGTCTCCCAGATACGCAGTATTTT

v_gene: TRBV20-1
j_gene: TRBJ1-5
abundance: .
d_gene: .
CDR3aa: CSAGSPGRSNQPQHF
CDR3nt: TGCAGTGCTGGATCGCCGGGACGCAGCAATCAGCCCCAGCATTTT

v_gene: TRBV7-2
j_gene: TRBJ2-5
abundance: many
d_gene: .
CDR3aa: CASSRDFQETQYF
CDR3nt: TGTGCCAGCAGCCGGGACTTCCAAGAGACCCAGTACTTC

v_gene: TRBV7-2
j_gene: TRBJ2-5
abundance: few
d_gene: .
CDR3aa: CASSWTPGPQETQYF
CDR3nt: TGTGCCAGCAGCTGGACTCCGGGCCCTCAAGAGACCCAGTACTTC

v_gene: TRBV14
j_gene: TRBJ2-5
abundance: .
d_gene: .
CDR3aa: CASSQDDGDQETQYF
CDR3nt: TGTGCCAGCAGCCAAGATGACGGGGACCAAGAGACCCAGTACTTC

v_gene: TRBV28
j_gene: TRBJ2-2
abundance: .
d_gene: .
CDR3aa: CASSFLLGQGFRELFF
CDR3nt: TGTGCCAGCAGTTTTCTTTTGGGACAAGGCTTCAGGGAGCTGTTTTTT

v_gene: TRBV7-3
j_gene: TRBJ1-2
abundance: .
d_gene: .
CDR3aa: CASSLQGLDGYTF
CDR3nt: TGTGCCAGCAGCTTACAGGGGTTGGATGGCTACACCTTC

v_gene: TRBV7-2
j_gene: TRBJ2-1
abundance: .
d_gene: .
CDR3aa: CASSSRRGTEQSF
CDR3nt: TGTGCCAGCAGCTCGAGAAGGGGGACTGAGCAGTCCTTC

v_gene: TRBV6-5
j_gene: TRBJ2-5
abundance: .
d_gene: .
CDR3aa: CASSHSGRTQETQYF
CDR3nt: TGTGCCAGCAGCCACTCGGGGCGGACCCAAGAGACCCAGTACTTC

v_gene: TRBV6-4
j_gene: TRBJ2-1
abundance: .
d_gene: TRBD2
CDR3aa: CASSRVAGAGNYNEQFF
CDR3nt: TGTGCCAGCAGTCGGGTAGCGGGAGCCGGTAACTACAATGAGCAGTTCTTC

v_gene: TRBV7-2
j_gene: TRBJ1-1
abundance: many
d_gene: .
CDR3aa: CASSLAPGANTEAFF
CDR3nt: TGTGCCAGCAGCTTAGCGCCCGGGGCGAACACTGAAGCTTTCTTT

v_gene: TRBV27
j_gene: TRBJ2-1
abundance: .
d_gene: .
CDR3aa: CASSLAGDYNEQFF
CDR3nt: TGTGCCAGCAGTTTAGCAGGAGACTACAATGAGCAGTTCTTC

v_gene: TRBV7-2
j_gene: TRBJ1-2
abundance: .
d_gene: .
CDR3aa: CASSLGQGSLRAYGYTF
CDR3nt: TGTGCCAGCAGCTTAGGGCAGGGCTCATTGAGGGCCTATGGCTACACCTTC

v_gene: TRBV29-1
j_gene: TRBJ2-5
abundance: .
d_gene: .
CDR3aa: CSVGPMGETQYF
CDR3nt: TGCAGCGTAGGCCCGATGGGAGAGACCCAGTACTTC

v_gene: TRBV15
j_gene: TRBJ1-1
abundance: .
d_gene: .
CDR3aa: CATSREGETEAFF
CDR3nt: TGTGCCACCAGCAGAGAAGGGGAAACTGAAGCTTTCTTT

v_gene: TRBV7-6
j_gene: TRBJ2-1
abundance: .
d_gene: .
CDR3aa: CASSYSESSYNEQFF
CDR3nt: TGTGCCAGCAGCTATAGCGAAAGCTCCTACAATGAGCAGTTCTTC

v_gene: TRBV18
j_gene: TRBJ1-1
abundance: .
d_gene: .
CDR3aa: CASSPGQPNTEAFF
CDR3nt: TGTGCCAGCTCACCAGGCCAACCAAACACTGAAGCTTTCTTT

v_gene: TRBV20-1
j_gene: TRBJ1-1
abundance: .
d_gene: .
CDR3aa: CSAPRGGLNTEAFF
CDR3nt: TGCAGTGCTCCCAGGGGCGGGTTGAACACTGAAGCTTTCTTT